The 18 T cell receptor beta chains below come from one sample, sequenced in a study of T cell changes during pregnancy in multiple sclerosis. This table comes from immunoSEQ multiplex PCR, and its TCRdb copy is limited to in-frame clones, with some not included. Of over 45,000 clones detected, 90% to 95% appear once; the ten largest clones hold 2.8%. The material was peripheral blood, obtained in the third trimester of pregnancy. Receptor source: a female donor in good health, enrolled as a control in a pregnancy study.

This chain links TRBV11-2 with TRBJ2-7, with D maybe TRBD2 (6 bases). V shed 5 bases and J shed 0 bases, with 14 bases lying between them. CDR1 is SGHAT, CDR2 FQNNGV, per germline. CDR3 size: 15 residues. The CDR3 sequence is CASSLGGRSSYEQYF. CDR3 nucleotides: TGTGCCAGCAGCCTGGGGGGACGGAGCTCCTACGAGCAGTACTTC. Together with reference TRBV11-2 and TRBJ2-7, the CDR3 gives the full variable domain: EAGVAQSPRYKIIEKRQSVAFWCNPISGHATLYWYQQILGQGPKLLIQFQNNGVVDDSQLPKDRFSAERLKGVDSTLKIQPAKLEDSAVYLCASSLGGRSSYEQYFGPGTRLTVT.

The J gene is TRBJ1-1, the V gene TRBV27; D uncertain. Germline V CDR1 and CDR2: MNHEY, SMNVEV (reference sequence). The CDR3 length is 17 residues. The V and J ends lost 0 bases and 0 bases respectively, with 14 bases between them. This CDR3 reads CASSLSSGRGMNTEAFF. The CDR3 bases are TGTGCCAGCAGTTTATCCTCGGGTAGAGGGATGAACACTGAAGCTTTCTTT.

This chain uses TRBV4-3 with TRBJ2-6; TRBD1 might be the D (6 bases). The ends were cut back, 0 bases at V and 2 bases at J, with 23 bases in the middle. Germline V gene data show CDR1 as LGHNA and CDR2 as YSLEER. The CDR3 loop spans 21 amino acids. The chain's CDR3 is CASSQEGLIQSHRAGANVLTF. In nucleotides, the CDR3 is TGCGCCAGCAGCCAAGAGGGGTTGATCCAGAGTCACAGGGCTGGGGCCAACGTCCTGACTTTC.

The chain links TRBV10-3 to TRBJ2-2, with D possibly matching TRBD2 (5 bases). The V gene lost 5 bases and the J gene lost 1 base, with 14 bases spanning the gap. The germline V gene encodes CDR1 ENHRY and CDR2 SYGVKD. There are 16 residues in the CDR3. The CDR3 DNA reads TGTGCCATCAGTTTTCCCCCACGGGGGAACACCGGGGAGCTGTTTTTT. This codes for CAISFPPRGNTGELFF.

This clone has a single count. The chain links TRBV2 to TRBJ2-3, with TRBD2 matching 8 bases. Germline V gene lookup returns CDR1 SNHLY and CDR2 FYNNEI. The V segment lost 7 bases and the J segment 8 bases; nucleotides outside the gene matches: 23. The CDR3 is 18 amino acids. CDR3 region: CASTAPYSGVRVSGTQYF. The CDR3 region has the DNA TGTGCCAGCACCGCGCCTTATAGCGGGGTTCGTGTTAGTGGTACGCAGTATTTT. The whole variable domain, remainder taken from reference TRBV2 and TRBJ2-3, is EPEVTQTPSHQVTQMGQEVILRCVPISNHLYFYWYRQILGQKVEFLVSFYNNEISEKSEIFDDQFSVERPDGSNFTLKIRSTKLEDSAMYFCASTAPYSGVRVSGTQYFGPGTRLTVL.

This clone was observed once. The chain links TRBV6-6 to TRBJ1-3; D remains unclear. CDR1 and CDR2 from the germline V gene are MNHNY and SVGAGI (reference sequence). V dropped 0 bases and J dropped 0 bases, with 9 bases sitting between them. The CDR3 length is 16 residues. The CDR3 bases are TGTGCCAGCAGTTACTCGGGAGGAGTCTCTGGAAACACCATATATTTT. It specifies CASSYSGGVSGNTIYF.

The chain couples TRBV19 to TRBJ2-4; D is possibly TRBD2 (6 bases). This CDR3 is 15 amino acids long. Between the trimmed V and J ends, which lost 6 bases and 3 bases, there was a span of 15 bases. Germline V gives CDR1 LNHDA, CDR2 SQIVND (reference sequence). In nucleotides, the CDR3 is TGTGCCAGTAGGTATGGGGGGTCAAACAAAAACATTCAGTACTTC. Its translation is CASRYGGSNKNIQYF.

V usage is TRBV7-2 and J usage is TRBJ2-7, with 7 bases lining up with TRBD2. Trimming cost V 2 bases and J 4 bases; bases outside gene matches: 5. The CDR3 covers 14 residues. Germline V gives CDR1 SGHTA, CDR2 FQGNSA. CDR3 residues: CASSLFGGTYEQYF. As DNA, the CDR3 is TGTGCCAGCAGCTTATTCGGGGGGACTTACGAGCAGTACTTC.

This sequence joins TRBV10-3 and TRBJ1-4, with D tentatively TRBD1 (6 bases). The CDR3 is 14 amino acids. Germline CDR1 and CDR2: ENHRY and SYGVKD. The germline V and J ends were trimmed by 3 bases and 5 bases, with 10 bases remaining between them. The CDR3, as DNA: TGTGCCATCAGTGACCGGACAGAGAATGAAAAACTGTTTTTT. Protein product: CAISDRTENEKLFF.

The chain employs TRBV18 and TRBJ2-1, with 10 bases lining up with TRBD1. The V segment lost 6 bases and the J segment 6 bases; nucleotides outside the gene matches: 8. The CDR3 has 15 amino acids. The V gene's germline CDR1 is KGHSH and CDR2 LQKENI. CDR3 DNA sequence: TGTGCCAGCTCCGGTCCCGGGACAGGGGTCAATGAGCAGTTCTTC. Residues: CASSGPGTGVNEQFF.

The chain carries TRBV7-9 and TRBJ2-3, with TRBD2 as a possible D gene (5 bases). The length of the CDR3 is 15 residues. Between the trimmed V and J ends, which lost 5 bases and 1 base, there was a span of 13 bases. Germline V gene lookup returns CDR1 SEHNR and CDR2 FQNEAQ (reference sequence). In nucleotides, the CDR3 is TGTGCCAGCAGCCCTCGGGGTAGCGGCACAGATACGCAGTATTTT. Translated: CASSPRGSGTDTQYF.

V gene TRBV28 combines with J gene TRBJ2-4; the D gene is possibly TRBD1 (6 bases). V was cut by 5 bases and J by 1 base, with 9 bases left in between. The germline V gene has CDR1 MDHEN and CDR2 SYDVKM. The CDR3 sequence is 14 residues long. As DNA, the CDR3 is TGTGCCAGCAGTGTCCAGGGGGCCAAAAACATTCAGTACTTC. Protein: CASSVQGAKNIQYF.

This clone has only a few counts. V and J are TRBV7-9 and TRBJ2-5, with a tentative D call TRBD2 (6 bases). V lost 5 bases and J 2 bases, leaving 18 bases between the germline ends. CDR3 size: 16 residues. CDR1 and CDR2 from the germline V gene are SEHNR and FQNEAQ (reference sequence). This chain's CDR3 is CASSRWTTALQETQYF. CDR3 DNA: TGTGCCAGCAGCCGTTGGACTACCGCGCTGCAAGAGACCCAGTACTTC.

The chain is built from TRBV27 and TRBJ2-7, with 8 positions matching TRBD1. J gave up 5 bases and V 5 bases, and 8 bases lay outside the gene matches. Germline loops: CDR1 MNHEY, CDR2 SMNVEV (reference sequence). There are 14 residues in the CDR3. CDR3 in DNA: TGTGCCAGCAGTCCTAGGACAGGGCGGGACGAGCAGTACTTC. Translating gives CASSPRTGRDEQYF.

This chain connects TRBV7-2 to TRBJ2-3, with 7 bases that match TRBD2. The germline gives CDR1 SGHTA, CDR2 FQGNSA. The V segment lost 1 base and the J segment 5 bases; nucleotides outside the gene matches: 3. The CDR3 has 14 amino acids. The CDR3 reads CASSLGASGDTQYF. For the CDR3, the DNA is TGTGCCAGCAGCTTAGGGGCTAGCGGAGATACGCAGTATTTT. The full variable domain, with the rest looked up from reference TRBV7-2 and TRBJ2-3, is GAGVSQSPSNKVTEKGKDVELRCDPISGHTALYWYRQSLGQGLEFLIYFQGNSAPDKSGLPSDRFSAERTGGSVSTLTIQRTQQEDSAVYLCASSLGASGDTQYFGPGTRLTVL.

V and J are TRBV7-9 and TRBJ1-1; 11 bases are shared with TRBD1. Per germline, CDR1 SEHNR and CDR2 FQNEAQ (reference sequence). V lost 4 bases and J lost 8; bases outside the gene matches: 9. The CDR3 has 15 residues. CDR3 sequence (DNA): TGTGCCAGCAGCTCTTCCCGGGACAGGGGGGTCGAAGCTTTCTTT. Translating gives CASSSSRDRGVEAFF.

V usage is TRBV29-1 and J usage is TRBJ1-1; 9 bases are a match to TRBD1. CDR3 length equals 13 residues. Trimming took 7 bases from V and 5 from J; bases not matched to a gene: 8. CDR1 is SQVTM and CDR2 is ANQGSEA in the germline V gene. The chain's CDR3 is CSARDRVGTEAFF. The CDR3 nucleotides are TGCAGCGCCAGGGACAGGGTAGGGACTGAAGCTTTCTTT. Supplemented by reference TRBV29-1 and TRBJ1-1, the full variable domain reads SAVISQKPSRDICQRGTSLTIQCQVDSQVTMMFWYRQQPGQSLTLIATANQGSEATYESGFVIDKFPISRPNLTFSTLTVSNMSPEDSSIYLCSARDRVGTEAFFGQGTRLTVV.

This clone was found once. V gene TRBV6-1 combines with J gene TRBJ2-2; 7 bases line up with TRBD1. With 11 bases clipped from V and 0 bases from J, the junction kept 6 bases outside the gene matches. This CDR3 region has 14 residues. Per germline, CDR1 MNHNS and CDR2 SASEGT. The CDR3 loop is CAGLTGPNTGELFF. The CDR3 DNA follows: TGTGCCGGGCTGACAGGGCCGAACACCGGGGAGCTGTTTTTT.